The rows below give T cell receptor beta chains drawn from one sample of a study of blood T cells in healthy people across ages. TCRdb re-derived calls from the 5' RACE reads in MiXCR, one entry per CDR3 protein. The data show roughly 1.6 million distinct CDR3 sequences, roughly 32% seen once. The sequencing input was blood. Receptor source: a woman in her twenties or thirties in good health. CDR3s include the opening cysteine and the closing phenylalanine or tryptophan. The D gene is left open where the match is weak. Some rows have no size entry. The others give once, few or many, or a class for an expanded clone.

- TRBJ2-7 - 16 TRBV21-1 TGTGCCAGCAGCCCCCTGGGGGAGGGGAGCTCCTACGAGCAGTACTTC CASSPLGEGSSYEQYF
many TRBJ2-7 - 13 TRBV4-1 TGCGCCAGCAGCCTCTGGGACTTCTACGAGCAGTACTTC CASSLWDFYEQYF
few TRBJ1-1 - 16 TRBV9 TGTGCCAGCAGCGTAGGCCAGGGTCCTCTCCAACCGGAAGCTTTCTTT CASSVGQGPLQPEAFF
few TRBJ2-3 TRBD1 16 TRBV5-1 TGCGCCAGCAGCTCGACCGGGACAGTGAGCACAGATACGCAGTATTTT CASSSTGTVSTDTQYF
- TRBJ2-1 TRBD2 16 TRBV20-1 TGCAGTGCTAGACCCCTGGGCGGGGGACGCCGGGGTGAGCAGTTCTTC CSARPLGGGRRGEQFF
- TRBJ1-5 - 15 TRBV7-9 TGTGCCAGTAGCCCTGGGGCAGAGCCCAATCAGCCCCAGCATTTT CASSPGAEPNQPQHF
many TRBJ2-7 - 13 TRBV20-1 TGCAGTGCTAGGGAAGTAGCGCCCTACGAGCAGTACTTC CSAREVAPYEQYF
- TRBJ2-7 TRBD2 17 TRBV7-2 TGTGCCAGCAGCTTAGAGGGTCGACTAGCGGGGACCTACGAGCAGTACTTC CASSLEGRLAGTYEQYF
- TRBJ2-7 - 17 TRBV4-2 TGTGCCAGCAGCCTCCTGGGCGTGGCTGGAACAGGATACGAGCAGTACTTC CASSLLGVAGTGYEQYF
few TRBJ2-7 - 14 TRBV5-1 TGCGCCAGCAGCTTGGACATGGGGTTCTACGAGCAGTACTTC CASSLDMGFYEQYF
- TRBJ2-6 TRBD1 17 TRBV6-1 TGTGCCAGCAGTGTGGGGACAGGGAAGCCCGGGGCCAACGTCCTGACTTTC CASSVGTGKPGANVLTF
- TRBJ1-1 TRBD1 14 TRBV5-1 TGCACCAGCAGCTCGACCGGGACAGGGGTTTTTGCTTTCTTT CTSSSTGTGVFAFF
many TRBJ1-1 - 12 TRBV3-1 TGTGCCAGCAGCCAAGTGGCGGACGAAGCTTTCTTT CASSQVADEAFF
- TRBJ2-1 - 19 TRBV3-1 TGTGCCAGCAGCCAAGCTCCACCGATGGGGAATGTGAGATACAATGAGCAGTTCTTC CASSQAPPMGNVRYNEQFF
- TRBJ2-3 TRBD2 15 TRBV5-1 TGCGCCAGCAGCTTCCCGGGGGGGGACACAGATACGCAGTATTTT CASSFPGGDTDTQYF
- TRBJ2-5 - 11 TRBV13 TGTGCCAGCAGCTTAAAGGAGGCCCAGTACTTC CASSLKEAQYF
- TRBJ2-4 - 12 TRBV25-1 TGTGCCAGCAGTGCCCGGGCTCCCTCTCAGTACTTC CASSARAPSQYF
- TRBJ1-5 - 13 TRBV20-1 TGCAGTGCCGGAGGTGGGGGAGGTCAGCCCCAGCATTTT CSAGGGGGQPQHF
- TRBJ2-1 TRBD2 14 TRBV25-1 TGTGCCACCCCATTAGGGACTAGTTGCGATGAGCAGTTCTTC CATPLGTSCDEQFF
few TRBJ2-5 TRBD2 16 TRBV9 TGTGCCAGCAGCGTAGCCGGCGGGGGGGCCATAGAGACCCAGTACTTC CASSVAGGGAIETQYF
- TRBJ1-4 - 15 TRBV3-1 TGTGCCAGCAGCTCGACGAGGGCAACTAATGAAAAACTGTTTTTT CASSSTRATNEKLFF
few TRBJ2-5 - 12 TRBV18 TGTGCCAGCTCAACTGAGGGGGAGACCCAGTACTTC CASSTEGETQYF
few TRBJ2-1 - 17 TRBV19 TGTGCCAGTAGTATGGCCCACGGCAGGAGCTCCTACAATGAGCAGTTCTTC CASSMAHGRSSYNEQFF
- TRBJ2-1 TRBD2 14 TRBV2 TGTGCCAGCAGGGCTAGCGGGGGTAGGGAGACCCAGTTCTTC CASRASGGRETQFF
many TRBJ2-5 - 12 TRBV6-1 TGTGCCAGCATTGGGATCCAAGAGACCCAGTACTTC CASIGIQETQYF
- TRBJ1-6 - 13 TRBV7-8 TGTGCCAGCAGCTTAGACCCCGGATCACCCCCCCACTTT CASSLDPGSPPHF
few TRBJ2-3 TRBD2 17 TRBV4-2 TGTGCCAGCAGCCAAGAAGAAGCTAGCGGGGTTAAAGATACGCAGTATTTT CASSQEEASGVKDTQYF
- TRBJ2-7 - 16 TRBV18 TGTGCCAGCTCATCGACTGGGGGGCGAGTTCAGAACGAGCAGTACTTC CASSSTGGRVQNEQYF
- TRBJ2-5 TRBD1 16 TRBV27 TGTGCCAACAGCTCCATAGCCCCGGGACAGCAAGAGACCCAGTACTTC CANSSIAPGQQETQYF
few TRBJ2-1 - 15 TRBV20-1 TGCAGTGCCCCCCCCGACCCCGCTAGGGAGAATGAGCAGTTCTTC CSAPPDPARENEQFF
- TRBJ1-2 TRBD1 17 TRBV28 TGTGCCAGCAGTTTAGACGGGCAGGGGGCGCAGAGCTATGGCTACACCTTC CASSLDGQGAQSYGYTF
- TRBJ2-3 - 17 TRBV21-1 TGTGCCAGCAGCTCCATTGGGCCCGGGACTTACACAGATACGCAGTATTTT CASSSIGPGTYTDTQYF
- TRBJ2-1 - 16 TRBV25-1 TGTGCCAGCAGTGAAGGACGCCACAACTTCTACAATGAGCAGTTCTTC CASSEGRHNFYNEQFF
- TRBJ2-5 - 14 TRBV7-8 TGTGCCAGCAGCTTAGGAGGGCTTGGCAGCCTTTGGAACTTC CASSLGGLGSLWNF
- TRBJ2-7 - 18 TRBV7-2 TGTGCCAGCAGCTTAGAAGAGGAACCTGGGCACCCTGCCGACGAGCAGTACTTC CASSLEEEPGHPADEQYF
few TRBJ2-7 - 14 TRBV27 TGTGCCAGCAGTTCCGGGTCAAGCTCCTACGAGCAGTACTTC CASSSGSSSYEQYF
- TRBJ1-1 - 12 TRBV20-1 TGCAGTGCTAGAGCCGGGGTAGGGGAAGCTTTCTTT CSARAGVGEAFF
- TRBJ2-3 TRBD2 16 TRBV3-1 TGTGCCAGCAGCCAATTTGGGGCGCTGGGGGGGGATACGCAGTATTTT CASSQFGALGGDTQYF
- TRBJ1-5 - 13 TRBV27 TGTGTCAGCAGTTTCCAGGGGTATCAGCCCCAGCATTTT CVSSFQGYQPQHF
- TRBJ2-7 TRBD1 17 TRBV18 TGTGCCAGCTCGCCACCCAGGGACAGGGGAAGCTACAATGAGCAGTACTTC CASSPPRDRGSYNEQYF
- TRBJ2-1 - 15 TRBV6-1 TGTGCCAGCAGTGAAGCGCAGGCGACACTAAGGGAGCAGTTCTTC CASSEAQATLREQFF
- TRBJ2-7 - 15 TRBV28 TGTGCCAGCACAAAGGGGGGCCTGACCGCCTACGAGCAGTACTTC CASTKGGLTAYEQYF
few TRBJ2-1 TRBD2 18 TRBV11-2 TGTGCCAGCAGCCACAACCCAGGACTAGCGGGAGGGTACAATGAGCAGTTCTTC CASSHNPGLAGGYNEQFF
- TRBJ1-5 TRBD1 13 TRBV20-1 TGCAGTGCTGGGGACAGGGGAGCGCGGCCCCAGCATTTT CSAGDRGARPQHF
few TRBJ2-3 TRBD2 19 TRBV5-8 TGTGCCAGCAGCTTGGGCCTGACTAGCGGGAGTTTGGGGGCAGATACGCAGTATTTT CASSLGLTSGSLGADTQYF
- TRBJ2-5 TRBD2 15 TRBV9 TGTGCCAGCAGCGTAAGCGGGGGGTACCAAGAGACCCAGTACTTC CASSVSGGYQETQYF
once TRBJ2-1 TRBD2 14 TRBV30 TGTGCCTGGAGTGTGCTAGCGGGGTCAGATGAGCAGTTCTTC CAWSVLAGSDEQFF
- TRBJ2-1 TRBD2 15 TRBV30 TGTGCCTGGAGTGTAGCCAGCGGGAGGAGGGTTGAGCAGTTCTTC CAWSVASGRRVEQFF
few TRBJ1-5 - 15 TRBV4-1 TGCGCCAGCAGCCAAGATAAGGGGTGGCAGCAGCCCCAGCATTTT CASSQDKGWQQPQHF